Listed here are 15 T cell receptor beta chains from one sample, sequenced in a study of blood T cell repertoires in COVID-19. The assay was immunoSEQ multiplex PCR, and TCRdb's table has in-frame clones only and misses some. The sample carries more than 95,000 clones, approximately 80% recorded once. What was sequenced was peripheral blood. All receptors come from a man aged 70 or older with active or convalescent COVID-19.

This chain uses TRBV4-2 with TRBJ2-4; 7 positions match TRBD2. The V gene's germline CDR1 is LGHNA and CDR2 YNFKEQ. CDR3 length equals 14 residues. V was clipped by 1 base and J by 5 bases; unmatched bases: 2. The CDR3 DNA is TGTGCCAGCAGCCAAGCCCTAGCGGAAAACATTCAGTACTTC. Protein: CASSQALAENIQYF.

The rearrangement joins TRBV5-6 to TRBJ1-3, with a possible D match to TRBD1 (5 bases). Germline V CDR1 and CDR2: SGHDT, YYEEEE. V shed 8 bases and J shed 2 bases, with 11 bases lying between them. CDR3 length: 13 amino acids. CDR3 nucleotides: TGTGCCAGTACGACAGACACTGGAAACACCATATATTTT. Protein: CASTTDTGNTIYF.

V gene TRBV6-5 combines with J gene TRBJ1-2; possible D gene TRBD1, 6 bases. This CDR3 is built from 13 residues. Germline CDR1 reads MNHEY; CDR2 reads SVGAGI. V lost 1 base and J 4 bases, leaving 7 bases between the germline ends. DNA for the CDR3: TGTGCCAGCAGTTACTTGGGGGCCTATGGCTACACCTTC. Its protein product is CASSYLGAYGYTF.

CDR3 nucleotide sequence: TGCGCCAGCAGCCATCGCGGACAGGGTGAAGCTTTCTTT. Its protein product is CASSHRGQGEAFF. The rearrangement uses TRBV4-3 and TRBJ1-1, with 8 bases that match TRBD1. The CDR3 runs 13 residues. The germline CDR1 and CDR2 sequences are LGHNA and YSLEER. J lost 7 bases, V lost 3 bases, and 4 bases had no gene match.

This clone was picked up one time. The chain employs TRBV5-1 and TRBJ1-5; D might be TRBD1 (5 bases). The CDR3 has 15 amino acids. Between the trimmed V and J ends, which lost 2 bases and 7 bases, there was a span of 16 bases. Germline values: CDR1 SGHRS, CDR2 YFSETQ. This chain's CDR3 is CASSFTSGQGQPQHF. CDR3 DNA sequence: TGCGCCAGCAGCTTCACCTCAGGTCAGGGACAGCCCCAGCATTTT. The full variable domain, rest sourced from reference TRBV5-1 and TRBJ1-5, is KAGVTQTPRYLIKTRGQQVTLSCSPISGHRSVSWYQQTPGQGLQFLFEYFSETQRNKGNFPGRFSGRQFSNSRSEMNVSTLELGDSALYLCASSFTSGQGQPQHFGDGTRLSIL.

The chain carries TRBV19 and TRBJ1-5; weak D call: TRBD1 (6 bases). The CDR3 has 18 residues. CDR1 is LNHDA and CDR2 is SQIVND in the germline V gene (reference sequence). Trimming cost V 6 bases and J 0 bases, with 21 bases left between them. Here the CDR3 reads CASRVTGTPLYSNQPQHF. DNA for the CDR3: TGTGCCAGTAGAGTAACAGGGACCCCTCTCTATAGCAATCAGCCCCAGCATTTT.

The V call is TRBV5-4, the J call TRBJ1-2; D unresolved. The CDR3 runs 15 residues. V was trimmed by 3 bases and J by 4 bases, leaving 16 bases between them. Germline assignment: CDR1 SGHNT and CDR2 YYREEE (reference sequence). The CDR3, as DNA: TGTGCCAGCAGCTCGGTCGGGGATGGCTTCTATGGCTACACCTTC. Protein: CASSSVGDGFYGYTF.

This sequence joins TRBV5-4 and TRBJ2-1; D is unclear. Germline V gene sequence: CDR1 SGHNT, CDR2 YYREEE (reference sequence). Trimming took off 9 bases at V and 4 bases at J, with 8 bases between the two ends. The CDR3 is 11 residues long. This chain's CDR3 is CAIVTYNEQFF. CDR3 in DNA: TGTGCCATCGTAACTTACAATGAGCAGTTCTTC. Drawing the rest from reference TRBV5-4 and TRBJ2-1, the complete variable domain is ETGVTQSPTHLIKTRGQQVTLRCSSQSGHNTVSWYQQALGQGPQFIFQYYREEENGRGNFPPRFSGLQFPNYSSELNVNALELDDSALYLCAIVTYNEQFFGPGTRLTVL.

The rearrangement links TRBV19 to TRBJ1-6; unclear D gene. CDR1 and CDR2 from the germline V gene are LNHDA and SQIVND (reference sequence). V was clipped by 5 bases and J by 11 bases, with 13 bases between them. This CDR3 comprises 13 residues. CDR3 in DNA: TGTGCCAGTAGTCCCGGCGGAAGAGCACCCCTCCACTTT. Protein: CASSPGGRAPLHF.

The chain uses TRBV5-1 and TRBJ1-3; D not resolved. This CDR3 comprises 14 residues. Germline V gene data show CDR1 as SGHRS and CDR2 as YFSETQ. Trimming removed 0 bases at V and 1 base at J, with 5 bases between. The CDR3 is CASSLDQSGNTIYF. For the CDR3, the DNA is TGCGCCAGCAGCTTGGACCAGTCTGGAAACACCATATATTTT.

The chain couples TRBV10-3 to TRBJ2-6, with TRBD1 matching over 8 bases. CDR1 is ENHRY and CDR2 is SYGVKD in the germline V gene. The V segment lost 2 bases and the J segment 4 bases; nucleotides outside the gene matches: 10. The CDR3 consists of 18 residues. CDR3 coding DNA: TGTGCCATCAGTGAGGGAAGGACAGGGAATACCGGGGCCAACGTCCTGACTTTC. Protein: CAISEGRTGNTGANVLTF.

The genes are TRBV5-1 and TRBJ1-4, with 7 nucleotides matching TRBD1. Germline CDR1 SGHRS, CDR2 YFSETQ. V lost 4 bases to trimming and J lost 7 bases; unmatched junction nucleotides: 4. The CDR3 loop spans 13 amino acids. Written as DNA, the CDR3 is TGCGCCAGCAGCCCCGACAGGGCTGAAAAACTGTTTTTT. Its translation: CASSPDRAEKLFF. Looking up the rest from reference TRBV5-1 and TRBJ1-4 gives the full variable domain: KAGVTQTPRYLIKTRGQQVTLSCSPISGHRSVSWYQQTPGQGLQFLFEYFSETQRNKGNFPGRFSGRQFSNSRSEMNVSTLELGDSALYLCASSPDRAEKLFFGSGTQLSVL.

Details on this clone: An end of the junction differs from the germline gene, which may be a read error. The chain has TRBV20-1 and TRBJ1-1, with D unclear. The V gene's germline CDR1 is DFQATT and CDR2 SNEGSKA (reference sequence). The CDR3 runs 11 residues. CDR3 DNA sequence: TGCAGTGCTAGAGATGAGGTTCAAAGCTACTTT. Protein: CSARDEVQSYF.

The chain uses TRBV7-2 and TRBJ2-1; tentative D call: TRBD2 (5 bases). The V end was cut by 2 bases, the J end by 0 bases, with 8 bases between. The CDR3 runs 15 residues. Germline V gene data show CDR1 as SGHTA and CDR2 as FQGNSA. In DNA, the CDR3 is TGTGCCAGCAGCTTAAGAACTAGCTCCTACAATGAGCAGTTCTTC. This encodes CASSLRTSSYNEQFF. Drawing the rest from reference TRBV7-2 and TRBJ2-1, the complete variable domain is GAGVSQSPSNKVTEKGKDVELRCDPISGHTALYWYRQSLGQGLEFLIYFQGNSAPDKSGLPSDRFSAERTGGSVSTLTIQRTQQEDSAVYLCASSLRTSSYNEQFFGPGTRLTVL.

This clone is a singleton in its sample. V usage is TRBV10-3 and J usage is TRBJ1-6; 7 bases fit TRBD1. Germline-derived CDR1 and CDR2 are ENHRY and SYGVKD. V shed 4 bases and J 5 bases; nucleotides not matched to a gene: 2. The CDR3 runs to 14 residues. CDR3 in amino acids: CAISVGTDNSPLHF. CDR3 nucleotide sequence: TGTGCCATCAGTGTTGGGACAGATAATTCACCCCTCCACTTT.